This TCR beta chain was obtained from a study of immune evolution from preneoplasia to lung adenocarcinoma. Study-wide findings and caveats: From normal lung to invasive adenocarcinoma, top clone frequencies appeared to decrease.

The CDR3 covers 14 residues. Trimming took 5 bases from V and 2 from J; bases not matched to a gene: 5. In germline, CDR1 is MDHEN, CDR2 SYDVKM. The data were produced by immunoSEQ multiplex PCR, yet TCRdb's version contains in-frame clones alone and is incomplete. There are around 5,000 clones in the sample; about 75% occur only once, and around 24% lies in the top ten. About this clone: Its antigen is unidentified.

The clonotype was recovered from a person aged 55 to 75 with lung adenocarcinoma. This chain joins TRBV28 and TRBJ2-7, with TRBD1 matching over 8 bases. The specimen sequenced was FFPE normal lung tissue adjacent to the tumor. CDR3 sequence (DNA): TGTGCCAGCAGTGCAGGGGGCGAAGCCTACGAGCAGTACTTC. Translation: CASSAGGEAYEQYF.